The rows below give T cell receptor beta chains drawn from one sample of a study of blood T cell repertoires in COVID-19. The data were produced by immunoSEQ multiplex PCR, yet TCRdb's version contains in-frame clones alone and is incomplete. The sample carries about 69,000 clones, under 85% recorded once. Specimen: peripheral blood. The receptors were sampled from a man between 45 and 60 years old with COVID-19, enrolled during active disease. Both conserved end residues are part of each CDR3. The order of the fields is V gene, D gene, clone size, J gene, CDR3 protein, CDR3 DNA. A D gene is named only where the DNA matches it firmly. For some rows the clone size is stated as once, few or many, or as a class when expanded; others skip it.

TRBV19	TRBD1	.	TRBJ2-1	CASRDRGSNNEQFF	TGTGCCAGCAGGGACAGGGGGTCGAACAATGAGCAGTTCTTC
TRBV10-3	TRBD1	.	TRBJ1-3	CAIMPGTGVSGNTIYF	TGTGCCATCATGCCCGGGACAGGTGTTTCTGGAAACACCATATATTTT
TRBV19	TRBD1	.	TRBJ1-5	CASADRGNQPQHF	TGTGCCAGTGCGGACAGGGGCAATCAGCCCCAGCATTTT
TRBV12-3/TRBV12-4	.	.	TRBJ2-1	CASSFPGLNEQFF	TGTGCCAGCAGTTTTCCGGGTCTAAATGAGCAGTTCTTC
TRBV27	.	few	TRBJ1-6	CASADNNNSPLHF	TGTGCCAGCGCCGACAACAATAATTCACCCCTCCACTTT
TRBV5-6	.	.	TRBJ2-7	CASSLSGYSSYEQYF	TGTGCCAGCAGCTTGTCGGGATATAGCTCCTACGAGCAGTACTTC
TRBV7-2	TRBD2	.	TRBJ2-2	CASSLATSGGGELFF	TGTGCCAGCAGCTTAGCAACTAGCGGTGGCGGGGAGCTGTTTTTT
TRBV2	.	.	TRBJ2-3	CASRQDYSPDTQYF	TGTGCCAGCAGGCAGGACTATTCCCCAGATACGCAGTATTTT
TRBV2	.	.	TRBJ1-1	CASNRDRWTEAFF	TGTGCCAGCAACCGGGATCGGTGGACTGAAGCTTTCTTT
TRBV19	TRBD1	.	TRBJ1-1	CASKAPTGELLNTEAFF	TGTGCCAGTAAGGCTCCGACAGGGGAATTATTGAACACTGAAGCTTTCTTT
TRBV2	TRBD1	once	TRBJ1-1	CASRGGAEDTEAFF	TGTGCCAGCAGAGGGGGCGCGGAGGACACTGAAGCTTTCTTT
TRBV9	TRBD2	.	TRBJ2-1	CASSVGSGGSYNEQFF	TGTGCCAGCAGCGTAGGTAGCGGGGGCTCCTACAATGAGCAGTTCTTC
TRBV18	.	.	TRBJ1-1	CASSLGQMNTEAFF	TGTGCCAGCTCACTCGGACAAATGAACACTGAAGCTTTCTTT
TRBV10-3	.	.	TRBJ1-1	CAISEYGQNTEAFF	TGTGCCATCAGTGAGTATGGACAGAACACTGAAGCTTTCTTT
TRBV29-1	.	.	TRBJ2-1	CSVKRGGEQFF	TGCAGCGTGAAACGGGGAGGCGAGCAGTTCTTC
TRBV6-6	.	.	TRBJ1-5	CASSKEKSNQPQHF	TGTGCCAGCAGCAAGGAGAAAAGCAATCAGCCCCAGCATTTT
TRBV10-1	TRBD1	.	TRBJ1-4	CASGGTGSEKLFF	TGCGCCAGCGGGGGGACAGGGTCAGAAAAACTGTTTTTT
TRBV5-1	.	.	TRBJ2-5	CASSHDLGGETQYF	TGCGCCAGCAGCCATGACCTGGGCGGGGAGACCCAGTACTTC
TRBV5-1	.	.	TRBJ2-3	CASRSSTDTQYF	TGCGCCAGCAGGTCTAGCACAGATACGCAGTATTTT
TRBV7-2	TRBD2	.	TRBJ2-7	CASSSTSGGPTYEQYF	TGTGCCAGCAGCTCTACTAGCGGGGGGCCGACCTACGAGCAGTACTTC
TRBV6-5	.	.	TRBJ2-3	CASSRDSGTDTQYF	TGTGCCAGCAGTCGGGACTCCGGCACAGATACGCAGTATTTT
TRBV27	.	few	TRBJ1-6	CASSLVYAGAKNSPLHF	TGTGCCAGCAGTTTAGTTTATGCAGGGGCAAAGAATTCACCCCTCCACTTT
TRBV5-1	TRBD1	.	TRBJ1-1	CASSRGTANTEAFF	TGCGCCAGCAGCCGCGGGACAGCGAACACTGAAGCTTTCTTT
TRBV5-1	TRBD2	.	TRBJ2-3	CASSKNSGGSTDTQYF	TGCGCCAGCAGCAAGAACAGCGGGGGTAGCACAGATACGCAGTATTTT
TRBV7-2	.	.	TRBJ2-5	CASSYQGRETQYF	TGTGCCAGCAGCTATCAGGGTAGGGAGACCCAGTACTTC
TRBV5-5	.	.	TRBJ1-1	CASSPRTVSTLNTEAFF	TGTGCCAGCAGCCCGAGGACAGTGAGTACCCTTAACACTGAAGCTTTCTTT
TRBV6-5	.	.	TRBJ1-1	CASSRGRNTEAFF	TGTGCCAGCAGTAGAGGGAGAAACACTGAAGCTTTCTTT
TRBV30	.	.	TRBJ2-6	CAWSSSGANVLTF	TGTGCCTGGAGTTCGTCTGGGGCCAACGTCCTGACTTTC
TRBV5-4	.	.	TRBJ2-7	CASSSPRGRDSYEQYF	TGTGCCAGCAGCTCACCTCGCGGCAGGGACTCCTACGAGCAGTACTTC
TRBV11-2	TRBD1	.	TRBJ2-5	CASSPGQGVDETQYF	TGTGCCAGCAGCCCCGGACAGGGGGTGGATGAGACCCAGTACTTC
TRBV3-1/TRBV3-2	.	many	TRBJ1-4	CASSQVLTGEKLFF	TGTGCCAGCAGCCAAGTCCTGACCGGGGAAAAACTGTTTTTT
TRBV29-1	TRBD1	.	TRBJ1-4	CSVRDRLTNEKLFF	TGCAGCGTAAGGGACAGGTTGACAAATGAAAAACTGTTTTTT
TRBV7-2	.	.	TRBJ2-5	CASSLRVGAGETQYF	TGTGCCAGCAGCCTCCGGGTGGGGGCCGGGGAGACCCAGTACTTC
TRBV11-2	.	.	TRBJ1-6	CASSLSNPTNSPLHF	TGTGCCAGCAGCTTGTCGAACCCTACTAATTCACCCCTCCACTTT
TRBV4-1	TRBD2	.	TRBJ2-5	CASSQGLAGRETQYF	TGCGCCAGCAGCCAAGGACTAGCGGGGAGAGAGACCCAGTACTTC
TRBV3-1/TRBV3-2	.	.	TRBJ2-7	CASSLQGFSYEQYF	TGTGCCAGCAGCCTCCAGGGCTTCTCCTACGAGCAGTACTTC
TRBV7-2	TRBD1	.	TRBJ1-1	CASSNRDRGPNTEAFF	TGTGCCAGCAGCAACCGGGACAGGGGCCCTAACACTGAAGCTTTCTTT
TRBV7-6	TRBD1	.	TRBJ2-7	CASSLGTGSSYEQYF	TGTGCCAGCAGCCTGGGGACAGGGAGCTCCTACGAGCAGTACTTC
TRBV19	.	.	TRBJ1-2	CASSRGHPYGYTF	TGTGCCAGTAGTCGTGGACACCCCTATGGCTACACCTTC
TRBV2	TRBD1	.	TRBJ1-5	CASSEAGGQINQPQHF	TGTGCCAGCAGTGAAGCGGGGGGACAGATAAATCAGCCCCAGCATTTT
TRBV20-1	.	.	TRBJ1-5	CSASSGDNQPQHF	TGCAGTGCTAGTTCAGGGGACAATCAGCCCCAGCATTTT
TRBV6-5	.	.	TRBJ2-2	CASRPGTDTGELFF	TGTGCCAGCCGACCCGGGACTGACACCGGGGAGCTGTTTTTT
TRBV10-3	TRBD2	once	TRBJ2-7	CAIGAGETYEQYF	TGTGCCATCGGCGCGGGAGAGACCTACGAGCAGTACTTC
TRBV7-9	.	.	TRBJ2-1	CASSSTPNEQFF	TGTGCCAGCAGCAGTACACCCAATGAGCAGTTCTTC
TRBV12-3/TRBV12-4	TRBD1	.	TRBJ1-1	CASTGQQNTEAFF	TGTGCCAGCACGGGACAGCAGAACACTGAAGCTTTCTTT
TRBV2	.	.	TRBJ2-5	CASSGSGTEGETQYF	TGTGCCAGCAGTGGAAGCGGTACAGAGGGAGAGACCCAGTACTTC
TRBV12-3/TRBV12-4	.	.	TRBJ2-6	CARQGSGANVLTF	TGTGCCAGACAGGGCTCTGGGGCCAACGTCCTGACTTTC
TRBV24-1	.	.	TRBJ2-1	CATSDGAGNEQFF	TGTGCCACCAGTGATGGGGCTGGCAATGAGCAGTTCTTC
TRBV7-9	TRBD1	.	TRBJ2-7	CASSLADRGHNYEQYF	TGTGCCAGCAGCTTAGCAGACAGGGGGCACAACTACGAGCAGTACTTC
TRBV7-9	.	.	TRBJ2-1	CASSPDYSSYNEQFF	TGTGCCAGCAGCCCGGACTATTCCTCCTACAATGAGCAGTTCTTC
TRBV10-3	.	.	TRBJ2-7	CAIAVQDEQYF	TGTGCCATCGCTGTCCAGGACGAGCAGTACTTC
TRBV11-2	.	few	TRBJ2-5	CASSSTFGDETQYF	TGTGCCAGCAGCTCCACGTTCGGGGATGAGACCCAGTACTTC
TRBV7-9	.	.	TRBJ1-1	CASSLAQGEVTEAFF	TGTGCCAGCAGCTTAGCACAGGGAGAGGTCACTGAAGCTTTCTTT